The text below deals with one T cell receptor beta chain. The antigen is undetermined. This sample is drawn from a study of shared clonotypes between healthy human individuals. Whole-study results and caveats: It was the few donors that limited the genetic and exposure-history diversity represented. Sampling covered nothing but blood. Tissue TCR repertoires likely differ from those found in blood. Clonotype sharing among donors was thought likely to change with sequencing depth.

V dropped 1 base and J dropped 2 bases, with 6 bases sitting between them. Germline assignment: CDR1 KGHSH and CDR2 LQKENI. The length of the CDR3 is 13 residues. The table came from immunoSEQ multiplex PCR; TCRdb's copy has only in-frame clones and leaves some out. Of about half a million clones in the sample, around 79% were seen once. The sequence derives from a woman in her forties in good health. Some clones in this sample may be carry-over from other donors' samples. This rearrangement joins TRBV18 to TRBJ2-7; D unclear. Specimen: PBMCs. The DNA for the CDR3 is TGTGCCAGCTCACCACAGGGTCCCTACGAGCAGTACTTC. It codes for CASSPQGPYEQYF.